The clone carrying this T cell receptor beta chain has only a few counts. Its specificity is unknown. This CDR3 region has 13 residues. V was clipped by 6 bases and J by 7 bases, with 15 bases between them. In germline, CDR1 is MDHEN, CDR2 SYDVKM. TCRdb keeps only in-frame clones here, not all; method: immunoSEQ multiplex PCR. The sample includes 90,000 to 100,000 clones, around 83% of them seen just once. The sample is drawn from a study of OX40 agonist ivuxolimab in advanced cancers. General observations from the study: Average numbers of expanded clones were greater in CD8+ T cells than in CD4+. Dosing at 0.1 to 3.0 mg/kg was accompanied by clonal expansion of CD4+ and CD8+ blood T cells by week 6.

This sample comprised CD4+ or CD8+ T cells sorted from blood, obtained in a trial of the OX40 agonist ivuxolimab. The chain carries TRBV28 and TRBJ1-2; D is possibly TRBD1 (5 bases). The TCR originated in an adult with an advanced solid tumor such as melanoma, head and neck, liver or kidney cancer. CDR3 loop: CASRVGGTGGYTF. CDR3 bases: TGTGCCAGCAGAGTCGGGGGTACAGGTGGCTACACCTTC.